These 15 T cell receptor beta chains were all obtained from the same sample, sequenced in a study of T-cell reconstitution after alpha-beta-depleted transplantation in children. Unique molecular identifiers were incorporated during preparation of the TCRbeta library. TCRdb called the PCR reads again in MiXCR, with one record for every CDR3 protein. The sample records 700,000 or so distinct CDR3 sequences, less than 15% being singletons. Sequences were derived from PBMCs, sampled before TCRalphabeta/CD19-depleted stem cell transplant. Receptors were obtained from a girl aged 2-10 years with congenital amegakaryocytic thrombocytopenia, due to receive a stem cell transplant.

The V and J genes are TRBV27 and TRBJ2-7; the match to TRBD2 covers 10 bases. CDR3 length: 16 amino acids. Germline lookup yields CDR1 MNHEY and CDR2 SMNVEV (reference sequence). V lost 6 bases, J lost 0 bases, and 8 bases stayed unmatched. The CDR3 is CASSRTSGLSSYEQYF. CDR3 bases: TGTGCCAGCAGCCGGACTAGCGGACTGAGCTCCTACGAGCAGTACTTC.

The rearrangement links TRBV20-1 to TRBJ1-1; a weak D match, TRBD1 (5 bases). V lost 1 base, J lost 8 bases, and 11 bases lay in between. The CDR3 loop spans 12 amino acids. The germline V gene has CDR1 DFQATT and CDR2 SNEGSKA (reference sequence). The CDR3 DNA follows: TGCAGTGCTAGAGCGGTCAGGGCGGAAGCTTTCTTT. As protein: CSARAVRAEAFF.

This clonotype was seen ten or more times. V usage is TRBV5-1 and J usage is TRBJ2-1; 7 positions agree with TRBD2. The ends lost 1 base at V and 6 bases at J; junction bases unmatched: 4. CDR1 SGHRS and CDR2 YFSETQ come from the germline V gene. The CDR3 loop spans 14 amino acids. As DNA, the CDR3 is TGCGCCAGCAGCTTGAGGACTAGTGCCAATGAGCAGTTCTTC. This encodes CASSLRTSANEQFF.

The sample holds many counts of this clonotype. The rearrangement links TRBV6-1 to TRBJ2-1; D ambiguous. The V and J ends lost 4 bases and 0 bases respectively, with 10 bases between them. The CDR3 runs 15 residues. Germline V gives CDR1 MNHNS, CDR2 SASEGT. CDR3: CASSGGPGSYNEQFF. In DNA form, the CDR3 reads TGTGCCAGCAGTGGAGGACCCGGCTCCTACAATGAGCAGTTCTTC.

The V call is TRBV5-6, the J call TRBJ2-1, with D possibly TRBD1 on 5 matching bases. There are 15 residues in the CDR3. The germline V gene encodes CDR1 SGHDT and CDR2 YYEEEE. Trimming stripped 5 bases from V and 2 bases from J, with 14 bases between. The CDR3 here is CASRPRLTAYNEQFF. The CDR3 coding sequence is TGTGCCAGCAGGCCGAGGTTGACAGCCTACAATGAGCAGTTCTTC.

This sequence joins TRBV12-3 or TRBV12-4 and TRBJ2-3; D perhaps matches TRBD2 (6 bases). V gave up 9 bases and J gave up 7 bases, with 23 bases separating them. The CDR3 consists of 15 residues. The CDR3 reads CASTGSMDFGNTQYF. CDR3 DNA sequence: TGTGCCAGTACCGGGAGTATGGATTTCGGGAATACGCAGTATTTT.

The sample holds many counts of this clonotype. The chain has TRBV12-3 or TRBV12-4 and TRBJ1-1; 8 nucleotides agree with TRBD1. The V segment lost 4 bases and the J segment 12 bases; nucleotides outside the gene matches: 4. The CDR3 consists of 11 residues. The CDR3 sequence: CASSWTGYPFF. The CDR3 DNA sequence: TGTGCCAGCAGTTGGACAGGGTACCCTTTCTTT.

The rearrangement links TRBV20-1 to TRBJ2-1; unclear D gene. V dropped 0 bases and J dropped 1 base, with 7 bases sitting between them. Germline assignment: CDR1 DFQATT and CDR2 SNEGSKA (reference sequence). This CDR3 is built from 14 residues. The CDR3: CSARDGASYNEQFF. The CDR3 DNA follows: TGCAGTGCTAGAGATGGAGCGTCCTACAATGAGCAGTTCTTC.

This clonotype was seen at least ten times. The rearrangement joins TRBV28 to TRBJ1-1; perhaps TRBD1 as D (6 bases). CDR3 length: 14 residues. The V gene lost 8 bases and the J gene lost 6 bases, with 19 bases spanning the gap. Germline V gene sequence: CDR1 MDHEN, CDR2 SYDVKM. The CDR3 region has the DNA TGTGCCAGCGACCGGAACAGGGCACAACCTGAAGCTTTCTTT. Protein sequence: CASDRNRAQPEAFF.

This clonotype appeared many times. The chain is built from TRBV28 and TRBJ2-2; tentatively, D is TRBD1 (7 bases). The germline V and J ends were trimmed by 6 bases and 5 bases, with 13 bases remaining between them. The CDR3 sequence is 14 residues long. Germline assignment: CDR1 MDHEN and CDR2 SYDVKM. CDR3 coding DNA: TGTGCCAGCAGACTTCAGGGGGGAACCGGGGAGCTGTTTTTT. Protein sequence: CASRLQGGTGELFF.

This clonotype has ten or more counts. The chain recombines TRBV19 with TRBJ2-1; 8 bases agree with TRBD2. CDR3 length: 15 residues. The germline gives CDR1 LNHDA, CDR2 SQIVND (reference sequence). V dropped 1 base and J dropped 8; count of bases not matched to a gene: 7. The CDR3 region has the DNA TGTGCCAGTAGTATAGTAGAGCGGGAGTACGATGAGCAGTTCTTC. Amino acids: CASSIVEREYDEQFF. Together with reference TRBV19 and TRBJ2-1, the CDR3 gives the full variable domain: DGGITQSPKYLFRKEGQNVTLSCEQNLNHDAMYWYRQDPGQGLRLIYYSQIVNDFQKGDIAEGYSVSREKKESFPLTVTSAQKNPTAFYLCASSIVEREYDEQFFGPGTRLTVL.

This clonotype was seen more than once but under ten times. The J gene is TRBJ1-4, the V gene TRBV6-1, with 8 bases fitting TRBD1. With V trimmed by 6 bases and J by 8 bases, 8 bases remained unmatched. The germline V gene encodes CDR1 MNHNS and CDR2 SASEGT. CDR3 length: 14 residues. In DNA form, the CDR3 reads TGTGCCAGCAGCTCTACAGGGGGGAGGGAAAAACTGTTTTTT. Translated: CASSSTGGREKLFF.

Details on this clonotype: At one end the junction does not follow the germline gene, possibly because of a read error. The chain carries TRBV12-3 or TRBV12-4 and TRBJ2-7; D assignment may be TRBD1 or TRBD2 (5 bases each). The CDR3 runs to 15 residues. CDR3 amino acids: CAGSPPGPSGREQYF. For the CDR3, the DNA is TGTGCCGGCAGTCCCCCGGGACCTTCAGGTCGGGAGCAGTACTTC.

This clonotype was seen a handful of times. The chain links TRBV21-1 to TRBJ2-1; TRBD1 reflects the table's D call only, with no check against the DNA. TRBV21-1 is a pseudogene segment. The CDR3 is made up of 17 amino acids. The DNA of the CDR3 is TGTGCCAGCAGCAAAGAATGGCGACAAAAGGGGGAAGGTGAGCAGTTCTTC. Amino acids: CASSKEWRQKGEGEQFF.

This rearrangement joins TRBV7-6 to TRBJ2-6; D unclear. Trimming cost V 3 bases and J 0 bases, with 12 bases left between them. The CDR3 length is 17 residues. Per the germline V gene, CDR1 is SGHVS and CDR2 is FNYEAQ. The CDR3 spells CASSFRLRSSGANVLTF. For the CDR3, the DNA is TGTGCCAGCAGCTTTCGGTTGCGGAGCTCTGGGGCCAACGTCCTGACTTTC.